These T cell receptor beta chains were read from a single sample in a study of T cells in localized non-small cell lung cancer. Using immunoSEQ multiplex PCR, the repertoire was profiled, and TCRdb retains in-frame clones only, with some absent. The sample lists 4,000 to 4,500 clones, roughly 27% occurring once. The sequencing used lung tumor tissue, collected before any cancer treatment. These TCRs come from a male donor aged 60 or over with stage I lung adenocarcinoma. Both conserved end residues are part of each CDR3. The D gene is left open where the match is weak.

v_call	d_call	j_call	cdr3_aa
TRBV25-1	-	TRBJ2-5	CASRGFGEETQYF
TRBV6-8	-	TRBJ1-1	CATRRVGGTQINTEAFF
TRBV9	-	TRBJ1-1	CASSVAGGGKTEAFF
TRBV28	-	TRBJ2-7	CASTARVGGNEQYF
TRBV18	-	TRBJ2-7	CASSPQQGRGEQYF
TRBV6-8	-	TRBJ1-2	CAISAGEYGYTF
TRBV19	TRBD1	TRBJ1-1	CASRGGIYTEAFF
TRBV11-3	-	TRBJ2-7	CASSFRVTRSYEQYF
TRBV9	-	TRBJ1-6	CASSPGRGENGSPLHF
TRBV11-3	-	TRBJ2-1	CASSLEGAAYNEQFF
TRBV6-8	-	TRBJ2-3	CASRPDGRADTQYF
TRBV19	TRBD1	TRBJ1-4	CASSKGTGGRQKLFF
TRBV19	-	TRBJ1-2	CASRDRGLSYGYTF
TRBV30	-	TRBJ2-1	CASDESSYNEQFF
TRBV11-3	-	TRBJ2-2	CASRYTGLDGELFF
TRBV6-8	TRBD2	TRBJ2-3	CASSGPRTSGGADTQYF
TRBV30	-	TRBJ1-1	CAWSVRRTEAFF
TRBV28	TRBD1	TRBJ2-5	CASSSGQGKETQYF
TRBV6-8	-	TRBJ2-2	CASSVLSTGELFF
TRBV11-3	TRBD1	TRBJ2-2	CASSSGQGWTGELFF
TRBV6-8	-	TRBJ2-1	CASSWGNWGESYNEQFF
TRBV18	-	TRBJ1-2	CASSPAGGPGYTF
TRBV10-3	TRBD1	TRBJ1-4	CAIRQGGDEKLFF
TRBV11-3	TRBD1	TRBJ1-5	CASSSGQSSNQPQHF
TRBV10-2	TRBD2	TRBJ2-7	CASLPGLAGGIDEQYF
TRBV19	-	TRBJ2-1	CASKGEYNEQFF
TRBV11-3	-	TRBJ1-4	CASSFQATNEKLFF
TRBV5-1	-	TRBJ1-6	CASSPRTGNSPLHF
TRBV11-3	-	TRBJ2-1	CASSLVADSYNEQFF
TRBV18	TRBD1	TRBJ2-1	CASSPTGVHYNEQFF
TRBV29-1	-	TRBJ1-3	CSVSGTSSGNTIYF
TRBV28	-	TRBJ2-5	CASSPPRVAKETQYF
TRBV6-8	-	TRBJ1-3	CASGGPLNTIYF
TRBV30	-	TRBJ1-6	CAWGQGYNSPLHF
TRBV11-3	TRBD1	TRBJ1-5	CASSPRAGGAAQHF
TRBV28	TRBD1	TRBJ1-4	CASSPDRGTNEKLFF
TRBV11-3	-	TRBJ2-3	CASSDPGASTDTQYF
TRBV9	TRBD1	TRBJ1-2	CASSARDRGLLYGYTF
TRBV30	-	TRBJ1-6	CAWAQIISDNNSPLHF
TRBV11-3	-	TRBJ1-6	CASSLEGSVSPLHF
TRBV9	-	TRBJ2-5	CASSALGGSLETQYF
TRBV29-1	-	TRBJ2-5	CSAEVGGETQYF
TRBV19	TRBD1	TRBJ1-2	CASSIGRGLPPYGYTF
TRBV30	-	TRBJ1-4	CAWSVDRNEKLFF